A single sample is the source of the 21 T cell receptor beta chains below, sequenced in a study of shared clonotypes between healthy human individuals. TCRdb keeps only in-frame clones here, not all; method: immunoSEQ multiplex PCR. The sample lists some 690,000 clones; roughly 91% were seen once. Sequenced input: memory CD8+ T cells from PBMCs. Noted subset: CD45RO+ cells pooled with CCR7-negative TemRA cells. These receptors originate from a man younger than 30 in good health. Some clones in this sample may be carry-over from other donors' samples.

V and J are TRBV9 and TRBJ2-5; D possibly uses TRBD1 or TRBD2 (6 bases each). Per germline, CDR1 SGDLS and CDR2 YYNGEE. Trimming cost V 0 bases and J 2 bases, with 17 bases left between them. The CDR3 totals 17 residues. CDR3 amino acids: CASSVGGGPWAQETQYF. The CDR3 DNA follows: TGTGCCAGCAGCGTAGGAGGGGGGCCGTGGGCACAAGAGACCCAGTACTTC. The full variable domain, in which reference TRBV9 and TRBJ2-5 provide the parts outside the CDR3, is DSGVTQTPKHLITATGQRVTLRCSPRSGDLSVYWYQQSLDQGLQFLIQYYNGEERAKGNILERFSAQQFPDLHSELNLSSLELGDSALYFCASSVGGGPWAQETQYFGPGTRLLVL.

The CDR3 here is CASSFGSFQETQYF. CDR3 DNA: TGTGCCAGCAGCTTCGGAAGTTTTCAAGAGACCCAGTACTTC. The V call is TRBV7-9, the J call TRBJ2-5, with D uncertain. V lost 3 bases, J lost 2 bases, and 10 bases lay in between. The CDR3 runs 14 residues. CDR1 and CDR2 (germline): SEHNR, FQNEAQ (reference sequence).

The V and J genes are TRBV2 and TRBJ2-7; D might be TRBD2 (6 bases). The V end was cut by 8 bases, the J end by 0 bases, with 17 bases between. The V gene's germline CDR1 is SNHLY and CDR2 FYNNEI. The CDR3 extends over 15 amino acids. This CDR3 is CASRFSGMSSYEQYF. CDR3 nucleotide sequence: TGTGCCAGCCGCTTTAGCGGCATGAGCTCCTACGAGCAGTACTTC.

CDR3 sequence: CASSLGGGREQPQHF. The CDR3 region has the DNA TGTGCCAGCAGCCTGGGAGGGGGAAGAGAGCAGCCCCAGCATTTT. The rearrangement uses TRBV13 and TRBJ1-5; D is possibly TRBD1 (6 bases). This CDR3 is built from 15 residues. CDR1 and CDR2 from the germline V gene are PRHDT and FYEKMQ (reference sequence). V was shortened by 5 bases and J by 7 bases, with 18 bases between the two germline ends.

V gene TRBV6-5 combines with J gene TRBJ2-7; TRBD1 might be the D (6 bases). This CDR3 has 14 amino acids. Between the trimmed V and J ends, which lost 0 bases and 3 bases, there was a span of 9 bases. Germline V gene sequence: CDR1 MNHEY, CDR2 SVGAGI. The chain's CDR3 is CASSYSPGVYEQYF. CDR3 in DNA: TGTGCCAGCAGTTACTCTCCAGGGGTCTACGAGCAGTACTTC.

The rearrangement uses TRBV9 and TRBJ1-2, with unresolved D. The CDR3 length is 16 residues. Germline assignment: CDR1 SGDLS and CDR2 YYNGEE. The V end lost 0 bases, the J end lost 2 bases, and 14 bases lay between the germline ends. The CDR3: CASSVDPTKINYGYTF. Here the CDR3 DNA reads TGTGCCAGCAGCGTAGATCCCACCAAGATAAACTATGGCTACACCTTC.

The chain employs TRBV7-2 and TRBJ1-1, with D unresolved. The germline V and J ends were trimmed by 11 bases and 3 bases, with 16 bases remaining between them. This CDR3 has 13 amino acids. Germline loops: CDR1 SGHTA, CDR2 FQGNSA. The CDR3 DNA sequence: TGTGCCGAGGCGGCCCCCCGGGACACTGAAGCTTTCTTT. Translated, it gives CAEAAPRDTEAFF.

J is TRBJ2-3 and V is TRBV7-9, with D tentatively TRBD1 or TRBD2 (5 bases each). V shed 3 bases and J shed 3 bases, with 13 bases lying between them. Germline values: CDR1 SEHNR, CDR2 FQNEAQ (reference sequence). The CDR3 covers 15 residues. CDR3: CASSLVSGGTDTQYF. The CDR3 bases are TGTGCCAGCAGCTTGGTCAGTGGGGGTACAGATACGCAGTATTTT.

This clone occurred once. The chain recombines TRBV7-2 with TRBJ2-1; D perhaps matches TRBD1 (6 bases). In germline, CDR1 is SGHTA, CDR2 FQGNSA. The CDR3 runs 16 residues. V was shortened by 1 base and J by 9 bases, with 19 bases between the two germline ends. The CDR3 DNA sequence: TGTGCCAGCAGCTTAGATGGGGGCACGGGCCTACGTGAGCAGTTCTTC. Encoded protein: CASSLDGGTGLREQFF.

The CDR3 spells CASVGTVQETQYF. The CDR3 region has the DNA TGTGCCAGCGTGGGGACAGTACAAGAGACCCAGTACTTC. The chain combines TRBV28 with TRBJ2-5, with 7 bases identical to TRBD1. CDR3 length: 13 residues. Germline V gene lookup returns CDR1 MDHEN and CDR2 SYDVKM. Unmatched junction bases numbered 5, after V lost 8 bases and J lost 2 bases.

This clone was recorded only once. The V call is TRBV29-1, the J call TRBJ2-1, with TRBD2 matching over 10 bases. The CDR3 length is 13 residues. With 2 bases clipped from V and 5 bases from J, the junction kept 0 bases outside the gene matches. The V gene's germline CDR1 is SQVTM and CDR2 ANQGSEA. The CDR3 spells CSVELAGDNEQFF. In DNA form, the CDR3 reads TGCAGCGTTGAACTAGCGGGAGACAATGAGCAGTTCTTC.

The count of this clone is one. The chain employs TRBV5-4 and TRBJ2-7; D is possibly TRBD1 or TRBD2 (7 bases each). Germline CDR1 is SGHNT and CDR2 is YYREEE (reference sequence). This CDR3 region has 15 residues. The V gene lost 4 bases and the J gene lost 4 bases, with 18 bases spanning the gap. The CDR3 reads CASSTIRGGDYEQYF. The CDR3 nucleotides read TGTGCCAGCAGCACCATCAGGGGGGGGGATTACGAGCAGTACTTC. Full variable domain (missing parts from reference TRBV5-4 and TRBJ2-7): ETGVTQSPTHLIKTRGQQVTLRCSSQSGHNTVSWYQQALGQGPQFIFQYYREEENGRGNFPPRFSGLQFPNYSSELNVNALELDDSALYLCASSTIRGGDYEQYFGPGTRLTVT.

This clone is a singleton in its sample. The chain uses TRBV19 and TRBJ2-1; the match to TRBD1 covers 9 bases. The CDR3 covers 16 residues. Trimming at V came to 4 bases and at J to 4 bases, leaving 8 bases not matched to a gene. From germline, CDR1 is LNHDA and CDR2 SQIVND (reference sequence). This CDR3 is CASSSLAGQGYNEQFF. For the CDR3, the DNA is TGTGCCAGTAGTAGTTTAGCTGGACAGGGGTACAATGAGCAGTTCTTC.

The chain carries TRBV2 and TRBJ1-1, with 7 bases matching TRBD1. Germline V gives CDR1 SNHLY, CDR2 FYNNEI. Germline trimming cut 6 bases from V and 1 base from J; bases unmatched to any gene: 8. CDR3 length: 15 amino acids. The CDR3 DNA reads TGTGCCAGCAGACCCAGGGGGGTGGGGAACACTGAAGCTTTCTTT. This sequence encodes CASRPRGVGNTEAFF.

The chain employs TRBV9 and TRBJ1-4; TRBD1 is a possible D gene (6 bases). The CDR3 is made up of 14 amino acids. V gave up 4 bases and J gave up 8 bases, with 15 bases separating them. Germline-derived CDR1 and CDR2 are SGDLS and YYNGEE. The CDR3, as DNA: TGTGCCAGCAGCAAGGGGGGTTCCTTCGAAAAACTGTTTTTT. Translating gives CASSKGGSFEKLFF.

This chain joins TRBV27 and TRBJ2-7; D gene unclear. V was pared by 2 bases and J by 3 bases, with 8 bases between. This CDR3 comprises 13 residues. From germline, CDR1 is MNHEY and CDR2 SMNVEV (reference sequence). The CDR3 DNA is TGTGCCAGCAGTTTACGGCACGGCTACGAGCAGTACTTC. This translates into CASSLRHGYEQYF.

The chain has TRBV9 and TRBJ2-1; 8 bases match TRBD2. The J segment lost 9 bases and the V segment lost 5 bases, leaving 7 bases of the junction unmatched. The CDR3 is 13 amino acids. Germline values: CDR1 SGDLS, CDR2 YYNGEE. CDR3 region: CASSRLAGREQFF. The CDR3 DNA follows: TGTGCCAGCAGTCGGTTAGCGGGGCGTGAGCAGTTCTTC.

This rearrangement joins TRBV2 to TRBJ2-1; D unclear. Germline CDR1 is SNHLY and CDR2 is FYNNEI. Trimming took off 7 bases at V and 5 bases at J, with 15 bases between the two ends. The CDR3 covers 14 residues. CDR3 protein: CASKERENDNEQFF. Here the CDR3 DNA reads TGTGCCAGCAAGGAGCGCGAAAACGACAATGAGCAGTTCTTC.

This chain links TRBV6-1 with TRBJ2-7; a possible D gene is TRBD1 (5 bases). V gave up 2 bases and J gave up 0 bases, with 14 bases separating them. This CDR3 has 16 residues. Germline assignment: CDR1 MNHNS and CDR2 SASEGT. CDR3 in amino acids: CASSELMWGSSYEQYF. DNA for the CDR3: TGTGCCAGCAGTGAATTGATGTGGGGCAGCTCCTACGAGCAGTACTTC.

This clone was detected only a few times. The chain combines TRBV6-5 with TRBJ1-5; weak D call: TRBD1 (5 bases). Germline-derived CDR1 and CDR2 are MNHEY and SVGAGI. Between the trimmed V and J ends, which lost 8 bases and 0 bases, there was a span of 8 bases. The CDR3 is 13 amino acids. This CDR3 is CASAGDSNQPQHF. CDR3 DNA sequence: TGTGCCAGCGCGGGGGATAGCAATCAGCCCCAGCATTTT.

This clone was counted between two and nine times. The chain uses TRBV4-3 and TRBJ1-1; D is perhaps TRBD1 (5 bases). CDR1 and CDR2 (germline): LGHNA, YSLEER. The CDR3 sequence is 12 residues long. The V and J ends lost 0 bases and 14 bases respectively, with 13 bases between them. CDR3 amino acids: CASSQDLGRQFF. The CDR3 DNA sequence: TGCGCCAGCAGCCAAGATCTGGGAAGACAGTTCTTT.